This record looks at one T cell receptor (beta chain) sequence and its context. This sample is drawn from a study of shared clonotypes between healthy human individuals. Profiling relied on immunoSEQ multiplex PCR, and the TCRdb table lists in-frame clones only, not all of them. The sample consists of a few million clones, approximately 92% of them appearing once. This CDR3 region has 15 residues. CDR1 is MNHEY, CDR2 SMNVEV, per germline (reference sequence). V dropped 1 base and J dropped 6 bases, with 15 bases sitting between them. The naive CD8 subset, CD45RO-negative cells positively selected for CCR7, excluded terminally differentiated effector memory CD45RA+ cells.

Specimen: naive CD8+ T cells from PBMCs. The chain employs TRBV27 and TRBJ1-2; D gene ambiguous. The clonotype originates from a man aged 18 to 30 in good health. Some clones in this sample may be carry-over from other donors' samples. CDR3 DNA: TGTGCCAGCAGTTTATTACTTGGTGGTCTGAATGGCTACACCTTC. As protein: CASSLLLGGLNGYTF.